A single sample gave rise to the 14 T cell receptor beta chains below, sequenced in a study of T cells in localized non-small cell lung cancer. Assay used: immunoSEQ multiplex PCR; TCRdb lists only in-frame clones, some missing. The sample consists of 15,000 to 20,000 clones, almost 85% of them appearing once. This sample comprised peripheral blood, obtained before any cancer treatment. Receptors were obtained from a male donor at least 60 years old with stage I lung adenocarcinoma.

The chain joins TRBV7-9 to TRBJ2-3; a weak D match, TRBD1 (6 bases). CDR1 is SEHNR, CDR2 FQNEAQ, per germline (reference sequence). This CDR3 spans 15 amino acids. V was cut by 5 bases and J by 10 bases, with 22 bases left in between. In DNA, the CDR3 is TGTGCCAGCAGCACGCTGATCCGAAAACAGGGAGCGCAGTATTTT. Encoded protein: CASSTLIRKQGAQYF.

This clone was seen a single time. The rearrangement joins TRBV7-6 to TRBJ2-2, with TRBD2 identical over 9 bases. CDR1 and CDR2 (germline): SGHVS, FNYEAQ. Germline trimming cut 5 bases from V and 1 base from J; bases unmatched to any gene: 2. This CDR3 has 15 amino acids. The CDR3 loop reads CASSLSGGNTGELFF. In DNA form, the CDR3 reads TGTGCCAGCAGCCTTAGCGGGGGGAACACCGGGGAGCTGTTTTTT. Full variable domain (rest looked up from reference TRBV7-6 and TRBJ2-2): GAGVSQSPRYKVTKRGQDVALRCDPISGHVSLYWYRQALGQGPEFLTYFNYEAQQDKSGLPNDRFSAERPEGSISTLTIQRTEQRDSAMYRCASSLSGGNTGELFFGEGSRLTVL.

This sequence joins TRBV9 and TRBJ2-5, with D uncertain. There are 15 residues in the CDR3. The V end was cut by 0 bases, the J end by 0 bases, with 9 bases between. The germline V gene has CDR1 SGDLS and CDR2 YYNGEE. The CDR3 here is CASSVGLGHQETQYF. The CDR3 nucleotides read TGTGCCAGCAGCGTAGGGTTAGGACACCAAGAGACCCAGTACTTC.

The chain couples TRBV5-5 to TRBJ1-2; the D is unclear. CDR1 SGHKS and CDR2 YYEKEE come from the germline V gene (reference sequence). This CDR3 region has 12 residues. Trimming left V 7 bases short and J 6 bases short, with 13 bases between. CDR3 residues: CASPKEGDGYTF. The CDR3 DNA sequence: TGTGCCAGCCCAAAGGAAGGTGATGGCTACACCTTC.

This sequence joins TRBV4-1 and TRBJ1-1; 12 bases align to TRBD1. The germline V gene encodes CDR1 MGHRA and CDR2 YSYEKL. J was trimmed by 6 bases and V by 2 bases; bases with no gene match: 7. This CDR3 spans 16 amino acids. CDR3: CASSQLMGQGAPEAFF. CDR3 bases: TGCGCCAGCAGCCAATTAATGGGACAGGGGGCCCCTGAAGCTTTCTTT.

This clone was seen only once. The V call is TRBV9, the J call TRBJ2-1; no clear D. V was trimmed by 0 bases and J by 7 bases, leaving 8 bases between them. In germline, CDR1 is SGDLS, CDR2 YYNGEE. The CDR3 runs 13 residues. CDR3: CASSVDVSNEQFF. The CDR3 region has the DNA TGTGCCAGCAGCGTAGATGTTAGTAATGAGCAGTTCTTC. Looking up the rest from reference TRBV9 and TRBJ2-1 gives the full variable domain: DSGVTQTPKHLITATGQRVTLRCSPRSGDLSVYWYQQSLDQGLQFLIQYYNGEERAKGNILERFSAQQFPDLHSELNLSSLELGDSALYFCASSVDVSNEQFFGPGTRLTVL.

This clone has only one observation. The rearrangement uses TRBV7-3 and TRBJ2-1, with D perhaps matching TRBD1 (5 bases). The germline V gene encodes CDR1 SGHTA and CDR2 FQGTGA. The CDR3 spans 15 residues. Trimming left V 5 bases short and J 4 bases short, with 15 bases between. The CDR3 loop is CASSPDSGKYNEQFF. In DNA form, the CDR3 reads TGTGCCAGCAGCCCAGACAGTGGAAAATACAATGAGCAGTTCTTC.

The chain joins TRBV18 to TRBJ2-1; D possibly uses TRBD1 or TRBD2 (5 bases each). This CDR3 is built from 15 residues. The germline V gene has CDR1 KGHSH and CDR2 LQKENI. The V end was cut by 4 bases, the J end by 9 bases, with 19 bases between. In nucleotides, the CDR3 is TGTGCCAGCTCACGGGAAACAAACAGAGGGACTGAGCAGTTCTTC. It codes for CASSRETNRGTEQFF.

In this sample, this clone turned up a few times. The J gene is TRBJ1-2, the V gene TRBV16; D call uncertain. The ends were cut back, 4 bases at V and 8 bases at J, with 20 bases in the middle. The CDR3 consists of 15 residues. Per the germline V gene, CDR1 is KGHSY and CDR2 is FQNENV. This CDR3 reads CASSLTRDGVGGYTF. The CDR3, as DNA: TGTGCCAGCAGCCTAACGCGTGATGGGGTCGGCGGCTACACCTTC.

The V and J genes are TRBV2 and TRBJ2-7; 11 bases match TRBD1. Losses at the gene ends were 5 bases for V and 7 bases for J; bases not matched to a gene: 10. This CDR3 spans 15 amino acids. CDR1 SNHLY and CDR2 FYNNEI come from the germline V gene. CDR3 nucleotides: TGTGCCAGCAGTCTACCCGGGACAGGGGGTGTTGAGCAGTACTTC. The encoded protein is CASSLPGTGGVEQYF.

The chain uses TRBV7-2 and TRBJ2-7; 9 bases fit TRBD2. In germline, CDR1 is SGHTA, CDR2 FQGNSA. This CDR3 is 15 amino acids long. V gave up 5 bases and J gave up 7 bases; unmatched junction bases: 12. The CDR3, as DNA: TGTGCCAGCAGCGACCTTAGCGGGAGTCGTAGAGAGCAGTACTTC. Its protein product is CASSDLSGSRREQYF.

V gene TRBV18 combines with J gene TRBJ2-4; 8 bases match TRBD1. CDR3 length: 16 residues. V lost 3 bases, J lost 0 bases, and 4 bases stayed unmatched. CDR1 KGHSH and CDR2 LQKENI come from the germline V gene. The CDR3: CASSPGQGLAKNIQYF. The CDR3 DNA sequence: TGTGCCAGCTCACCCGGACAGGGTTTAGCCAAAAACATTCAGTACTTC.

The rearrangement joins TRBV19 to TRBJ1-4; 9 bases match TRBD1. Germline V gene data show CDR1 as LNHDA and CDR2 as SQIVND (reference sequence). CDR3 length: 15 amino acids. V was pared by 7 bases and J by 7 bases, with 10 bases of the junction left unmatched. The CDR3 nucleotides read TGTGCCAGTACCATGACACAGGGGGCGGCTGAAAAACTGTTTTTT. It yields the protein CASTMTQGAAEKLFF.

The CDR3 region is CASSLVAGGQPQHF. For the CDR3, the DNA is TGTGCCAGCAGCTTAGTGGCAGGGGGACAGCCCCAGCATTTT. The chain carries TRBV7-6 and TRBJ1-5; TRBD1 matches 7 bases. This CDR3 has 14 residues. Germline loops: CDR1 SGHVS, CDR2 FNYEAQ. V trimming: 1 base; J trimming: 7 bases; junction bases outside the gene matches: 4.